A single sample is the source of the 9 T cell receptor beta chains below, sequenced in a study of T cells in localized non-small cell lung cancer. Only in-frame clones appear in the TCRdb table, and some are missing; sequencing was by immunoSEQ multiplex PCR. The sample carries 25,000 to 30,000 clones, roughly 90% recorded once. This material consisted of peripheral blood, taken before any cancer treatment. Receptors originate from a woman between 18 and 50 years old with stage I lung adenocarcinoma.

This clone was observed a handful of times. The chain carries TRBV6-1 and TRBJ1-5; 11 bases align to TRBD1. The germline gives CDR1 MNHNS, CDR2 SASEGT. V shed 8 bases and J 8 bases; nucleotides not matched to a gene: 11. The CDR3 consists of 15 residues. DNA of the CDR3: TGTGCCAGCGTTAAGGACAGGGGGCCCGGAGAGCCCCAGCATTTT. It specifies CASVKDRGPGEPQHF.

V usage is TRBV6-1 and J usage is TRBJ1-5, with D possibly TRBD1 on 6 matching bases. V dropped 7 bases and J dropped 4 bases, with 17 bases sitting between them. Germline V CDR1 and CDR2: MNHNS, SASEGT. CDR3 length: 15 amino acids. The CDR3 DNA is TGTGCCAGCAAACCGGAAAGGGGGTGGAATCAGCCCCAGCATTTT. Translated, it gives CASKPERGWNQPQHF.

This clone was seen a few times. The chain links TRBV5-1 to TRBJ1-1, with D hard to call. Trimming cost V 0 bases and J 4 bases, with 7 bases left between them. The germline CDR1 and CDR2 sequences are SGHRS and YFSETQ. This CDR3 has 13 amino acids. The CDR3 spells CASSLGQVTEAFF. In DNA, the CDR3 is TGCGCCAGCAGCTTGGGTCAGGTCACTGAAGCTTTCTTT.

The rearrangement joins TRBV10-2 to TRBJ2-7; 7 positions agree with TRBD2. The CDR3 runs to 18 residues. In germline, CDR1 is WSHSY, CDR2 SAAADI. Trimming took 3 bases from V and 0 from J; bases not matched to a gene: 14. The CDR3 loop is CASSEGYTLGGSSYEQYF. In nucleotides, the CDR3 is TGCGCCAGCAGTGAAGGGTATACTTTGGGAGGGAGCTCCTACGAGCAGTACTTC.

The genes are TRBV28 and TRBJ1-4; 9 nucleotides agree with TRBD1. The CDR3 sequence is 15 residues long. V lost 5 bases to trimming and J lost 4 bases; unmatched junction nucleotides: 5. Germline V gives CDR1 MDHEN, CDR2 SYDVKM. The CDR3 DNA reads TGTGCCAGCAGTGGTGGACAGGGGTTTAATGAAAAACTGTTTTTT. It specifies CASSGGQGFNEKLFF.

This clone has only a few counts. DNA of the CDR3: TGTGCCAGCAGCTTGGAACATTATGGCTACACCTTC. Its translation is CASSLEHYGYTF. The chain links TRBV5-5 to TRBJ1-2; D ambiguous. V lost 0 bases and J 5 bases, leaving 5 bases between the germline ends. The V gene's germline CDR1 is SGHKS and CDR2 YYEKEE (reference sequence). The CDR3 is made up of 12 amino acids.

The chain links TRBV9 to TRBJ2-7; D is unclear. The CDR3 has 13 amino acids. The germline V gene encodes CDR1 SGDLS and CDR2 YYNGEE. The ends were cut back, 0 bases at V and 5 bases at J, with 9 bases in the middle. The DNA for the CDR3 is TGTGCCAGCAGCGTAGTGGGTTCCGACGAGCAGTACTTC. Amino acid sequence: CASSVVGSDEQYF. Full variable domain (remainder filled in from reference TRBV9 and TRBJ2-7): DSGVTQTPKHLITATGQRVTLRCSPRSGDLSVYWYQQSLDQGLQFLIQYYNGEERAKGNILERFSAQQFPDLHSELNLSSLELGDSALYFCASSVVGSDEQYFGPGTRLTVT.

The count of this clone is one. The chain recombines TRBV14 with TRBJ2-1, with 7 bases identical to TRBD1. Per germline, CDR1 SGHDN and CDR2 FVKESK. This CDR3 region has 18 residues. Trimming at V came to 1 base and at J to 2 bases, leaving 11 bases not matched to a gene. The DNA for the CDR3 is TGTGCCAGCAGCCAAGCAAGGCGGCCAGGGGGTACCTACAATGAGCAGTTCTTC. Translation gives CASSQARRPGGTYNEQFF.

This rearrangement joins TRBV6-1 to TRBJ2-7; 7 bases are a match to TRBD2. After removal of 1 base from V and 3 bases from J, the junction contained 3 bases not matched to a gene. This CDR3 spans 14 amino acids. Per germline, CDR1 MNHNS and CDR2 SASEGT. The chain's CDR3 is CASSEGGRVYEQYF. The CDR3 nucleotides are TGTGCCAGCAGTGAAGGTGGGAGGGTCTACGAGCAGTACTTC.